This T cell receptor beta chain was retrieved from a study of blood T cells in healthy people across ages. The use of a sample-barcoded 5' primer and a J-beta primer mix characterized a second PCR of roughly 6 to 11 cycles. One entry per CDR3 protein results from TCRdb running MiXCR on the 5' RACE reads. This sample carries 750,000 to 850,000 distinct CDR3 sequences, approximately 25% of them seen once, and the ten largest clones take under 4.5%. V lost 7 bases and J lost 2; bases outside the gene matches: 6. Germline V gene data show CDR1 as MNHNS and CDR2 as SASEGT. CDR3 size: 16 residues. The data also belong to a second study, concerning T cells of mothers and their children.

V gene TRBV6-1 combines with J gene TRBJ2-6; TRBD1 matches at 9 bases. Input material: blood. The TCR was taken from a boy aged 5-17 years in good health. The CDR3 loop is CASTGTGRTGANVLTF. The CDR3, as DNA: TGTGCCAGCACCGGGACAGGGAGGACTGGGGCCAACGTCCTGACTTTC.